The clone carrying this T cell receptor beta chain has a single count. What it binds is not known. The record originates from a study of cytomegalovirus exposure and HLA in healthy donors. The CDR3 consists of 15 residues. Trimming took 8 bases from V and 0 from J, leaving 14 bases between them. Germline values: CDR1 SGHTA, CDR2 FQGTGA. The PCR was carried out with 60 Vbeta primers and 13 Jbeta primers. TCRdb keeps only in-frame clones here, not all; method: immunoSEQ multiplex PCR. The sample carries around 200,000 clones, over 70% recorded once. General study points: In a later analysis, TCR beta V- and J-gene trimming was associated with a missense DCLRE1C variant. There were approximately 150 TCR beta chains listed as cytomegalovirus-associated. While the bulk of TCR sequences proved rare, some public TCRs turned up in many donors.

This clonotype originated in a male donor in good health and CMV-seronegative. The rearrangement uses TRBV7-3 and TRBJ2-1; a weak D match, TRBD2 (6 bases). Sequencing was done on a sample of PBMCs. CDR3 amino acids: CASSGGTSSYNEQFF. CDR3 nucleotides: TGTGCCAGCTCTGGCGGGACGAGCTCCTACAATGAGCAGTTCTTC.